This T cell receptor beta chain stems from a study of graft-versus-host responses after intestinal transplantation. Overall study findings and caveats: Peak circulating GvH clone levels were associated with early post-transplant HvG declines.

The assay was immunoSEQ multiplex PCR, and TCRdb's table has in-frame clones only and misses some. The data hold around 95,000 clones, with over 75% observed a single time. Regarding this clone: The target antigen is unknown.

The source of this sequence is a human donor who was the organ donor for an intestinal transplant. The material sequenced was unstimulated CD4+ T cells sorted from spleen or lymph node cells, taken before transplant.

CDR3 sequence reads: CASSAGRGWPREQFF. For the CDR3, the DNA is TGTGCCAGCAGCGCCGGCAGGGGGTGGCCTAGAGAGCAGTTCTTC. The gene calls are TRBV28 and TRBJ2-1, with 7 bases fitting TRBD1. V was clipped by 6 bases and J by 10 bases; unmatched bases: 15. CDR1 is MDHEN and CDR2 is SYDVKM in the germline V gene. This CDR3 has 15 residues.